This T cell receptor beta chain comes out of a study of CD8+CD57+ T cells in acquired aplastic anemia. Study-wide findings and caveats: A set of around 30 CD8+ CDR3 sequences was shared between patients and controls, and these sequences appeared highly expressed in patients. The study found no significant CD8+ Simpson's diversity difference between patients and controls.

Comments on this clonotype: Antigen unknown.

CDR3 and TCR beta VDJ profiling relied on a genomic DNA template. MiXCR was run by TCRdb on the reads, yielding one entry per CDR3 protein. The repertoire has 150,000 to 200,000 distinct CDR3 sequences, about three fifths of them found once; the top ten carry 45%. Between the trimmed V and J ends, which lost 3 bases and 2 bases, there was a span of 14 bases. This CDR3 contains 15 residues. The germline V gene has CDR1 SGDLS and CDR2 YYNGEE. Sequenced material: sorted CD4+, CD8+, or CD8+CD57+ T cells (not recorded which) from PBMCs. The chain is built from TRBV9 and TRBJ1-2; possibly TRBD1 for D (6 bases). This TCR derives from a human donor in good health. The CDR3, as DNA: TGTGCCAGCAGCGCCGAGGGGACACCGAACTATGGCTACACCTTC. Residues: CASSAEGTPNYGYTF.